This T cell receptor beta chain emerged from a study of blood T cells in healthy people across ages. Together with a sample-barcoded 5' primer, a J-beta primer mix was included in a second PCR lasting about 7 to 12 cycles. From the 5' RACE reads, TCRdb called clonotypes with MiXCR, one entry per CDR3 protein. The sample contains about 780,000 distinct CDR3 sequences, about half of which appear only once. Trimming took 1 base from V and 13 from J; bases not matched to a gene: 13. The CDR3 consists of 17 residues. Every donor gave roughly 9.2 milliliters of peripheral blood. Sequencing was performed on blood. The rearrangement joins TRBV23-1 to TRBJ2-1; 13 nucleotides line up with TRBD2. TRBV23-1 is given ORF status, its function remaining uncertain. This clonotype was obtained from an elderly man in good health. CDR3 nucleotides: TGCGCCAGCAGTCAATGGGGACTAGCGGGATTTACAGAGACCCAGTTCTTC. Its translation is CASSQWGLAGFTETQFF.